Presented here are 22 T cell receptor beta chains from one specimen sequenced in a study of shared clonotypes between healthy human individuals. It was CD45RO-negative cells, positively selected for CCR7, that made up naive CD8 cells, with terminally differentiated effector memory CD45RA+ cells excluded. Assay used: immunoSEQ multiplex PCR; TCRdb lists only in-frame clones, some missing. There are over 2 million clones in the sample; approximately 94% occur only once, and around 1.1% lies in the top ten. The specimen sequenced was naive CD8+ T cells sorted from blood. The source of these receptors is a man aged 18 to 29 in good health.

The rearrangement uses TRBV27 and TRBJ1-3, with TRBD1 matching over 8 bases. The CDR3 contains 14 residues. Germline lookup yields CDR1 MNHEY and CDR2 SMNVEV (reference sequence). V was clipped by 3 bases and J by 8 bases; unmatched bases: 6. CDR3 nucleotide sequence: TGTGCCAGCAGTTTCATCCAGGGGGCAGACACCATATATTTT. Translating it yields CASSFIQGADTIYF.

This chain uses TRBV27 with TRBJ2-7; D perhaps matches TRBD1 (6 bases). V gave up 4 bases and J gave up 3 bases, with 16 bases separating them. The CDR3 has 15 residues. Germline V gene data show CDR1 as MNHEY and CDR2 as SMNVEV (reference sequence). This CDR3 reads CASSSQNRVGYEQYF. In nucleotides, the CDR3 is TGTGCCAGCAGTTCTCAAAACAGGGTCGGCTACGAGCAGTACTTC.

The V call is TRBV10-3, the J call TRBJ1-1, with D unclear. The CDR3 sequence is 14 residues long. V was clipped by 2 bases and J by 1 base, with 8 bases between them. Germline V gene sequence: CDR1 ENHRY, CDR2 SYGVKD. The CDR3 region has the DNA TGTGCCATCAGTGAGGGACTCACGAACACTGAAGCTTTCTTT. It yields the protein CAISEGLTNTEAFF.

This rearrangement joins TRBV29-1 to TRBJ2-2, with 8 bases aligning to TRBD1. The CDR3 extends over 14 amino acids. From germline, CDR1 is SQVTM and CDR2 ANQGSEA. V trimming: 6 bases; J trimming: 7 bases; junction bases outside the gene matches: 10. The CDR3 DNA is TGCAGCGTCCCGACAGGGGCTAACGGCGGGGAGCTGTTTTTT. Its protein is CSVPTGANGGELFF.

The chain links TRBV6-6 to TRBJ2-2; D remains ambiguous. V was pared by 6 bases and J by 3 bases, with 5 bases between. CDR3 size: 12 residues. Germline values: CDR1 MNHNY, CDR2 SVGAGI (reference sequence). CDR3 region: CASSDDTGELFF. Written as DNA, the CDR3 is TGTGCCAGCAGCGACGACACCGGGGAGCTGTTTTTT.

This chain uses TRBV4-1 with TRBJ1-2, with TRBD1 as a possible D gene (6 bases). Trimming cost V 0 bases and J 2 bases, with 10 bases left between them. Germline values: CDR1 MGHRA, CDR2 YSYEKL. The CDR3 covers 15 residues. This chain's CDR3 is CASSQESGGNYGYTF. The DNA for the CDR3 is TGCGCCAGCAGCCAAGAGTCCGGGGGCAACTATGGCTACACCTTC.

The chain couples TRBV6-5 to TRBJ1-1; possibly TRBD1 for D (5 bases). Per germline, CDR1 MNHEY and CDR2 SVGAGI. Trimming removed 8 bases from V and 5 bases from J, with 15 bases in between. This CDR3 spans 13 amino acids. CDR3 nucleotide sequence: TGTGCCAGCGTCCAGGGCTACGGGACTGAAGCTTTCTTT. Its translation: CASVQGYGTEAFF.

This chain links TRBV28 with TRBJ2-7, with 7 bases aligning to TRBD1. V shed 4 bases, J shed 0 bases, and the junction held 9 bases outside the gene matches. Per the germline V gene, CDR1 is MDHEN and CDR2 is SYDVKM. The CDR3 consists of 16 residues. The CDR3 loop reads CASSSQLGQASYEQYF. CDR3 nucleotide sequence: TGTGCCAGCAGTTCCCAGCTAGGACAGGCCTCCTACGAGCAGTACTTC.

In DNA, the CDR3 is TGTGCCAGCAGCGTAGCCGGGGCGGCGAGGGACGAGCAGTACTTC. Its protein product is CASSVAGAARDEQYF. The chain recombines TRBV9 with TRBJ2-7, with D possibly called TRBD1 or TRBD2 (5 bases each). The CDR3 is made up of 15 amino acids. With 0 bases removed from V and 5 bases from J, the gap between germline ends came to 15 bases. CDR1 is SGDLS and CDR2 is YYNGEE in the germline V gene.

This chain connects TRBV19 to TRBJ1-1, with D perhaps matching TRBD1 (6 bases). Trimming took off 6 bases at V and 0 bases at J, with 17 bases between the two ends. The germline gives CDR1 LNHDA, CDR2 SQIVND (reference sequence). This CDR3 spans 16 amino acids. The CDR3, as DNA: TGTGCCAGTAGATCCCAAGGGGGACAACTGAACACTGAAGCTTTCTTT. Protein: CASRSQGGQLNTEAFF.

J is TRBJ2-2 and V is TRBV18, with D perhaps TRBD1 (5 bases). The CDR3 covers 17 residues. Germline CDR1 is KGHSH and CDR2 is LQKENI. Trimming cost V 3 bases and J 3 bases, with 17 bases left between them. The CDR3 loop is CASSPVWTKSYTGELFF. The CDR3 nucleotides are TGTGCCAGCTCACCTGTATGGACAAAGAGCTACACCGGGGAGCTGTTTTTT.

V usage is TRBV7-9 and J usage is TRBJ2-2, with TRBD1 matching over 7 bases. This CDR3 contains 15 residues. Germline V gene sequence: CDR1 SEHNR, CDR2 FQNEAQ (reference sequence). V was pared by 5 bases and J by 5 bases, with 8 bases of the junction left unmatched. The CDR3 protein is CASSPTTGRTGELFF. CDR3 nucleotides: TGTGCCAGCAGCCCAACGACAGGGAGAACCGGGGAGCTGTTTTTT.

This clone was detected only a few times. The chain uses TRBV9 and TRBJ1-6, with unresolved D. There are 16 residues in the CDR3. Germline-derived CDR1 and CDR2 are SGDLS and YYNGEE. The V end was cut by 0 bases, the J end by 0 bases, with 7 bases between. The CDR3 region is CASSVVESSYNSPLHF. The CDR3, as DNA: TGTGCCAGCAGCGTAGTCGAGAGCTCCTATAATTCACCCCTCCACTTT.

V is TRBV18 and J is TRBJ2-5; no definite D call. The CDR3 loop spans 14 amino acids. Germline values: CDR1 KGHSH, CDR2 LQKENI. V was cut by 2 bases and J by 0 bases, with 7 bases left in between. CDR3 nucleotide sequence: TGTGCCAGCTCACCATCACGGAACCAAGAGACCCAGTACTTC. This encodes CASSPSRNQETQYF. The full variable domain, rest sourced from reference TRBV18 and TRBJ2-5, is NAGVMQNPRHLVRRRGQEARLRCSPMKGHSHVYWYRQLPEEGLKFMVYLQKENIIDESGMPKERFSAEFPKEGPSILRIQQVVRGDSAAYFCASSPSRNQETQYFGPGTRLLVL.

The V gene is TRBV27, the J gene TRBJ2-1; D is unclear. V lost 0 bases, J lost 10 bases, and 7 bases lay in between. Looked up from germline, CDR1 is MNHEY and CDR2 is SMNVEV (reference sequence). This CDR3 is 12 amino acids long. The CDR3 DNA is TGTGCCAGCAGTTTATCGATGGGGGAGCAGTTCTTC. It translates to CASSLSMGEQFF.

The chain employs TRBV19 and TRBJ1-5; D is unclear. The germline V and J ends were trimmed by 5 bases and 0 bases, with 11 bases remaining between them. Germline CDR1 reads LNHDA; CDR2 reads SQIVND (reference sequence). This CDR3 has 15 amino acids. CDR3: CASSWTVDSNQPQHF. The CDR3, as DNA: TGTGCCAGTAGTTGGACGGTCGATAGCAATCAGCCCCAGCATTTT.

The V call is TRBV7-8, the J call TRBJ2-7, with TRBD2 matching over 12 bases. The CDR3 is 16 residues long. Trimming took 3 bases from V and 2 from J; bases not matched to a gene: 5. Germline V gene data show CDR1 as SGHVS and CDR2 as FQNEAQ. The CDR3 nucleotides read TGTGCCAGCAGCTTGACTAGCGGGAGTTTCGCCTACGAGCAGTACTTC. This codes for CASSLTSGSFAYEQYF.

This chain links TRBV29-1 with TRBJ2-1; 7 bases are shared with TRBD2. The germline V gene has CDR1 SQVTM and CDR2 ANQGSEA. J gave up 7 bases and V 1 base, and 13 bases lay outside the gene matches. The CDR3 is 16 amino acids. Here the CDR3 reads CSVEAPFGGDYNEQFF. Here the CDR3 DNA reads TGCAGCGTTGAAGCCCCCTTTGGCGGGGACTATAATGAGCAGTTCTTC.

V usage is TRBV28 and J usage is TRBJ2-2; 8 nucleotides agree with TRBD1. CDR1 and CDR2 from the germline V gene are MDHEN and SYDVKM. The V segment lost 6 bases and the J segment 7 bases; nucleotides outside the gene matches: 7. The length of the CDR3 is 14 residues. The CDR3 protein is CASSPRGRFGELFF. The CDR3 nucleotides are TGTGCCAGCAGCCCCAGGGGGCGCTTCGGGGAGCTGTTTTTT.

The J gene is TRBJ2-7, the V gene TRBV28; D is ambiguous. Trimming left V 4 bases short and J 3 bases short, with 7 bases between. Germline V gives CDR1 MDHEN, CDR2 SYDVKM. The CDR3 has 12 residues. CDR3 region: CASSSGFYEQYF. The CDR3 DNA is TGTGCCAGCAGTTCCGGGTTCTACGAGCAGTACTTC.

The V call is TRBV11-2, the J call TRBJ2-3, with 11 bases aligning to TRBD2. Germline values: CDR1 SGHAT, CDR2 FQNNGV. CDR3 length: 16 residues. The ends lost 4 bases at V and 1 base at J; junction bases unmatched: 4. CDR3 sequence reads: CASSYLAGGGTDTQYF. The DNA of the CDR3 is TGTGCCAGCAGCTATCTAGCGGGAGGAGGCACAGATACGCAGTATTTT.

DNA of the CDR3: TGTGCCAGTAGCCATAACGGGCTCCAGGGAGGGGATACGCAGTATTTT. Residues: CASSHNGLQGGDTQYF. The chain combines TRBV19 with TRBJ2-3, with 7 bases matching TRBD2. This CDR3 comprises 16 residues. Germline V gives CDR1 LNHDA, CDR2 SQIVND (reference sequence). J lost 6 bases, V lost 6 bases, and 15 bases had no gene match. The full variable domain, completed using reference TRBV19 and TRBJ2-3, is DGGITQSPKYLFRKEGQNVTLSCEQNLNHDAMYWYRQDPGQGLRLIYYSQIVNDFQKGDIAEGYSVSREKKESFPLTVTSAQKNPTAFYLCASSHNGLQGGDTQYFGPGTRLTVL.